This T cell receptor beta chain was identified in a study of T cells in Graves' hyperthyroidism and ophthalmopathy. Whole-study results and caveats: The model predicted ophthalmopathy a median 6.5 months before onset. Within blood appeared most thyroid clonotypes that had expanded above 0.001.

Germline assignment: CDR1 MNHNS and CDR2 SASEGT. This CDR3 spans 15 amino acids. Unmatched junction bases numbered 9, after V lost 5 bases and J lost 5 bases. TCR beta CDR3 sequences were amplified from RNA transcripts. Carried out on the TCR CDR3, a first-round RT-PCR used the HTBI primer set. TCRdb itself ran the multiplex PCR reads through MiXCR, one entry per CDR3 protein. This sample yields under 700,000 distinct CDR3 sequences, of which 46% are seen a single time; 8.2% belongs to the top ten. About this clonotype: Its antigen is undetermined.

The diagnostic basis comprised clinical symptoms, serum thyroxine and TRAb, thyroid ultrasound and orbital computed tomography. The sequencing sample was made of peripheral blood or thyroid tissue (not recorded which). This TCR came from a young woman with Graves' hyperthyroidism. This chain links TRBV6-1 with TRBJ1-5, with 7 bases identical to TRBD1. The CDR3 region is CASSPGTVNYQPQHF. The CDR3 DNA is TGTGCCAGCAGTCCCGGGACAGTTAACTATCAGCCCCAGCATTTT.